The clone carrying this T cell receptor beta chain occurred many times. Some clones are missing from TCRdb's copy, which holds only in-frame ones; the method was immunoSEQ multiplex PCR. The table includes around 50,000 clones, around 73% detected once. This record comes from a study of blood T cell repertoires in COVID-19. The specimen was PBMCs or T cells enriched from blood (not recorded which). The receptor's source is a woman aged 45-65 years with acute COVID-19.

This CDR3 reads CASSGTGYGYTF. The CDR3 DNA reads TGTGCCAGCAGTGGGACAGGTTATGGCTACACCTTC. The V call is TRBV2, the J call TRBJ1-2; 7 bases are shared with TRBD1. The CDR3 spans 12 residues. J gave up 5 bases and V 4 bases, and 1 base lay outside the gene matches. Germline CDR1 and CDR2: SNHLY and FYNNEI.